This T cell receptor beta chain was sequenced for a study of blood T cell repertoires in COVID-19. The V end was cut by 5 bases, the J end by 7 bases, with 17 bases between. This CDR3 spans 15 amino acids. Per the germline V gene, CDR1 is LGHDT and CDR2 is YNNKEL (reference sequence). Libraries were prepared by immunoSEQ multiplex PCR; TCRdb keeps only in-frame clonotypes and omits some of them. Of approximately 230,000 clones in the sample, just over 85% were seen once. The rearrangement joins TRBV3-1 (or the pseudogene TRBV3-2) to TRBJ2-2; TRBD2 might be the D (6 bases). This receptor was obtained from a man older than 75 with acute or convalescent COVID-19. The sample was peripheral blood. CDR3 coding DNA: TGTGCCAGCAGCTTCGGGCGGGGATCGAGCGGGGAGCTGTTTTTT. Translating it yields CASSFGRGSSGELFF.